This TCR beta chain was identified in a study of blood T cell repertoires in COVID-19. Assay used: immunoSEQ multiplex PCR; TCRdb lists only in-frame clones, some missing. This table holds about 140,000 clones, approximately 86% found once. The CDR3 is 15 residues long. Germline CDR1 reads MNHEY; CDR2 reads SVGAGI. With V trimmed by 4 bases and J by 3 bases, 3 bases remained unmatched. The chain is built from TRBV6-5 and TRBJ2-7; 13 nucleotides line up with TRBD2. This clonotype was obtained from a human donor in a cohort sampled during active COVID-19. Sequencing was carried out using peripheral blood. CDR3 DNA sequence: TGTGCCAGCAGTTCGGGACTAGCGGGGTACTACGAGCAGTACTTC. This sequence encodes CASSSGLAGYYEQYF.